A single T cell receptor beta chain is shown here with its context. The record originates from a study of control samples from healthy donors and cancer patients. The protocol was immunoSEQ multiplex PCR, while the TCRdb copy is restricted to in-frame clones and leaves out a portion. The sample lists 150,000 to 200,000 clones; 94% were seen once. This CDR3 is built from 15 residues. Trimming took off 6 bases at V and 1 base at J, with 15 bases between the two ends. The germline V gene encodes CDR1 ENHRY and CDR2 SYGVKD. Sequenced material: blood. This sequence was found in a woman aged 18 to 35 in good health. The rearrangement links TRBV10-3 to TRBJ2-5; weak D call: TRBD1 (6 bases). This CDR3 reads CAIRSGGRSQETQYF. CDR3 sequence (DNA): TGTGCCATCAGGAGTGGGGGCCGCTCCCAAGAGACCCAGTACTTC.